These 14 T cell receptor beta chains were all obtained from the same sample, sequenced in a study of blood T cell repertoires in COVID-19. Sequenced by immunoSEQ multiplex PCR; TCRdb stores in-frame clones only, minus some. The table has roughly 230,000 clones, 88% seen once. The sample taken for sequencing was peripheral blood. These receptors came from a human donor in a cohort sampled during active COVID-19.

This clone was found once. This rearrangement joins TRBV7-3 to TRBJ2-1, with a tentative D call TRBD2 (6 bases). Germline assignment: CDR1 SGHTA and CDR2 FQGTGA. The ends were cut back, 10 bases at V and 2 bases at J, with 18 bases in the middle. This CDR3 spans 15 amino acids. CDR3 sequence: CATGPTSIPYNEQFF. The CDR3 DNA reads as TGTGCCACCGGACCTACTAGCATACCCTACAATGAGCAGTTCTTC.

This sequence joins TRBV4-3 and TRBJ1-5; no clear D. In germline, CDR1 is LGHNA, CDR2 YSLEER. Trimming stripped 2 bases from V and 0 bases from J, with 5 bases between. The CDR3 length is 14 residues. The DNA of the CDR3 is TGCGCCAGCAGCCAACAGGTTAGCAATCAGCCCCAGCATTTT. Residues: CASSQQVSNQPQHF.

J is TRBJ1-1 and V is TRBV21-1; TRBD1, the D gene given by the table, was not confirmed from the DNA. TRBV21-1 is annotated as a pseudogene. The CDR3 covers 14 residues. CDR3 loop: CASSNKHDVTEAFF. The CDR3 nucleotides read TGTGCCAGCAGCAATAAACATGATGTCACTGAAGCTTTCTTT.

The chain has TRBV6-5 and TRBJ2-7; TRBD1 might be the D (7 bases). Per the germline V gene, CDR1 is MNHEY and CDR2 is SVGAGI. CDR3 length equals 14 residues. Trimming removed 3 bases at V and 6 bases at J, with 15 bases between. In nucleotides, the CDR3 is TGTGCCAGCAGTTATAGGGGGCGCGGGGTCGAGCAGTACTTC. It codes for CASSYRGRGVEQYF.

The chain carries TRBV27 and TRBJ2-6, with D perhaps TRBD2 (5 bases). This CDR3 has 18 amino acids. Trimming removed 7 bases from V and 0 bases from J, with 19 bases in between. CDR1 is MNHEY, CDR2 SMNVEV, per germline (reference sequence). The CDR3 DNA reads TGTGCCAGCACTCGGAGGCTCGAAACTTACTCTGGGGCCAACGTCCTGACTTTC. It specifies CASTRRLETYSGANVLTF.

The rearrangement uses TRBV30 and TRBJ1-3; D is unresolved. Germline CDR1 and CDR2: GTSNPN and SVGIG (reference sequence). The CDR3 consists of 12 residues. Trimming cost V 7 bases and J 0 bases, with 7 bases left between them. The CDR3 spells CALESSGNTIYF. The CDR3 nucleotides are TGTGCCTTAGAAAGCTCTGGAAACACCATATATTTT.

The chain has TRBV5-4 and TRBJ2-7; the match to TRBD2 covers 7 bases. Unmatched junction bases numbered 9, after V lost 0 bases and J lost 0 bases. CDR1 SGHNT and CDR2 YYREEE come from the germline V gene (reference sequence). This CDR3 is built from 17 residues. The DNA of the CDR3 is TGTGCCAGCAGCTTGGCCTTTCGGTCTAGCGGCTCCTACGAGCAGTACTTC. Translating gives CASSLAFRSSGSYEQYF.

The V and J genes are TRBV5-1 and TRBJ2-7; no clear D. This CDR3 is built from 12 residues. With 4 bases removed from V and 5 bases from J, the gap between germline ends came to 10 bases. The germline V gene encodes CDR1 SGHRS and CDR2 YFSETQ. CDR3 protein: CASSLGGHEQYF. The DNA of the CDR3 is TGCGCCAGCAGCCTAGGTGGCCACGAGCAGTACTTC.

The rearrangement joins TRBV28 to TRBJ2-2, with a possible D match to TRBD2 (6 bases). CDR3 length equals 14 residues. V lost 6 bases and J 3 bases, leaving 11 bases between the germline ends. The germline gives CDR1 MDHEN, CDR2 SYDVKM. The CDR3 reads CASSSTRYTGELFF. The CDR3 nucleotides are TGTGCCAGCAGCTCGACTAGATACACCGGGGAGCTGTTTTTT.

The genes are TRBV7-2 and TRBJ1-1, with TRBD1 matching over 8 bases. The CDR3 is 13 amino acids. V trimming: 6 bases; J trimming: 9 bases; junction bases outside the gene matches: 9. Germline loops: CDR1 SGHTA, CDR2 FQGNSA. The CDR3 sequence: CASRDAGGGKAFF. The CDR3, as DNA: TGTGCCAGCAGGGATGCAGGGGGCGGAAAAGCTTTCTTT.

The J gene is TRBJ2-3, the V gene TRBV25-1, with 7 bases fitting TRBD2. V shed 4 bases and J 5 bases; nucleotides not matched to a gene: 6. CDR1 MGHDK and CDR2 SYGVNS come from the germline V gene. This CDR3 has 14 amino acids. The CDR3 DNA sequence: TGTGCCAGCAGTGGGGGGGGAGGGCGAGATACGCAGTATTTT. Its translation: CASSGGGGRDTQYF.

The J gene is TRBJ2-1, the V gene TRBV27, with TRBD1 matching 10 bases. The germline CDR1 and CDR2 sequences are MNHEY and SMNVEV (reference sequence). There are 16 residues in the CDR3. The J segment lost 8 bases and the V segment lost 3 bases, leaving 10 bases of the junction unmatched. The CDR3 is CASSLYTGTGDHEQFF. As DNA, the CDR3 is TGTGCCAGCAGTTTGTATACCGGGACAGGGGACCATGAGCAGTTCTTC.

This clone appeared a single time. The chain employs TRBV19 and TRBJ1-1; TRBD1 matches 8 bases. V was clipped by 3 bases and J by 1 base; unmatched bases: 4. The length of the CDR3 is 15 residues. Germline CDR1 LNHDA, CDR2 SQIVND (reference sequence). CDR3 loop: CASSILTGANTEAFF. The CDR3 coding sequence is TGTGCCAGTAGTATTTTGACAGGGGCGAACACTGAAGCTTTCTTT.

V gene TRBV9 combines with J gene TRBJ1-1; 7 bases match TRBD1. With V trimmed by 2 bases and J by 1 base, 8 bases remained unmatched. The V gene's germline CDR1 is SGDLS and CDR2 YYNGEE. This CDR3 has 16 residues. The CDR3 sequence is CASSVYRGLGNTEAFF. DNA for the CDR3: TGTGCCAGCAGCGTTTACAGGGGATTGGGGAACACTGAAGCTTTCTTT.